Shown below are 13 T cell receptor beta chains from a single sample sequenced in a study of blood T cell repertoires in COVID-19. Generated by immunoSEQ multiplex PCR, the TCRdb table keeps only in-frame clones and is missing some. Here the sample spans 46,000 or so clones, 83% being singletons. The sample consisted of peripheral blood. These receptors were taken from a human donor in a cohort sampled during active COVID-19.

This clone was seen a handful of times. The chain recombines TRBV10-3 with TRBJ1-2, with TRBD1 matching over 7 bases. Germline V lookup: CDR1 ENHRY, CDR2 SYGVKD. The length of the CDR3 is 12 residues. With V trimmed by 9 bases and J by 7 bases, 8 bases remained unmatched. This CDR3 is CAMPDRAGGYTF. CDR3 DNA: TGTGCCATGCCAGACAGGGCCGGTGGCTACACCTTC.

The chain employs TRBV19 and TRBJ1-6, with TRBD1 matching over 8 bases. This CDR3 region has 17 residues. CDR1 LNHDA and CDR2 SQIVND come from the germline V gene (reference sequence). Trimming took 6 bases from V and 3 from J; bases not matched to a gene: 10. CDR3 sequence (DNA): TGTGCCAGTAGCACCTCCAGACAGGGGTACTATAATTCACCCCTCCACTTT. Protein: CASSTSRQGYYNSPLHF.

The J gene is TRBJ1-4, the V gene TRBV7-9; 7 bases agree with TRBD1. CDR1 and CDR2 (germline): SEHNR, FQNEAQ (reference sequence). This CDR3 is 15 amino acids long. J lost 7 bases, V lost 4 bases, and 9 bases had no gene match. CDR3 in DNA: TGTGCCAGCAGCTCTACCCGGGACAGTCTTGAAAAACTGTTTTTT. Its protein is CASSSTRDSLEKLFF.

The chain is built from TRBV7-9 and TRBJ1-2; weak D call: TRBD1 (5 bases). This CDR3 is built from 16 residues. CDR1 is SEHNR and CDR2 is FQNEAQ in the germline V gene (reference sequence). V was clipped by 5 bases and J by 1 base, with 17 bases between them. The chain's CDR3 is CASSPIGQGDNYGYTF. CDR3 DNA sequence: TGTGCCAGCAGCCCAATCGGGCAGGGCGATAACTATGGCTACACCTTC.

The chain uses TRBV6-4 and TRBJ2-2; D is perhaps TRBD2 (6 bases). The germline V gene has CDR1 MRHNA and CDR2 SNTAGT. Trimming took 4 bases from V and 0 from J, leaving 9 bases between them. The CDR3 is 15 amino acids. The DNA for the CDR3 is TGTGCCAGCAGTGCTTCTAGCGCGAACACCGGGGAGCTGTTTTTT. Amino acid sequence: CASSASSANTGELFF.

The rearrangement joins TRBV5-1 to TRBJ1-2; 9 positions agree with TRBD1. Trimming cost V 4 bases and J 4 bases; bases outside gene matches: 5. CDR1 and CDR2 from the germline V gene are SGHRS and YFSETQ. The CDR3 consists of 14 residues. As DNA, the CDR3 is TGCGCCAGCAGCATGCGACAGGGGGGCTATGGCTACACCTTC. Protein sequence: CASSMRQGGYGYTF. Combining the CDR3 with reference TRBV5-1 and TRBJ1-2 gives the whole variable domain KAGVTQTPRYLIKTRGQQVTLSCSPISGHRSVSWYQQTPGQGLQFLFEYFSETQRNKGNFPGRFSGRQFSNSRSEMNVSTLELGDSALYLCASSMRQGGYGYTFGSGTRLTVV.

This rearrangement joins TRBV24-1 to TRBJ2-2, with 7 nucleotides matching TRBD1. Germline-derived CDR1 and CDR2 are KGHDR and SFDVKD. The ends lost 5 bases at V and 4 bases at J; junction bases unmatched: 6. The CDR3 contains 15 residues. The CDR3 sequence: CATSGPTGSTGELFF. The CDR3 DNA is TGTGCCACCAGTGGCCCGACAGGGAGCACCGGGGAGCTGTTTTTT.

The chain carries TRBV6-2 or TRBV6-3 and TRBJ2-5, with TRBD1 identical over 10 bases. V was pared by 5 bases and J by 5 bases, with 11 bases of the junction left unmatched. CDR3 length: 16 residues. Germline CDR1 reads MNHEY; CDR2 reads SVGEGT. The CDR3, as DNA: TGTGCCAGCAGTCGTCCCGGGACAGGGGTAAGGGAGACCCAGTACTTC. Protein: CASSRPGTGVRETQYF.

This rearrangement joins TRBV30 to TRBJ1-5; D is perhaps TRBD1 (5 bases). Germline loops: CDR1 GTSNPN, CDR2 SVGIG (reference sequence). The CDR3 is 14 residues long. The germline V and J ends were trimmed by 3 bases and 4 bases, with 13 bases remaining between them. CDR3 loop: CAWSAGGGNQPQHF. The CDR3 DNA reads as TGTGCCTGGAGCGCCGGGGGAGGGAATCAGCCCCAGCATTTT.

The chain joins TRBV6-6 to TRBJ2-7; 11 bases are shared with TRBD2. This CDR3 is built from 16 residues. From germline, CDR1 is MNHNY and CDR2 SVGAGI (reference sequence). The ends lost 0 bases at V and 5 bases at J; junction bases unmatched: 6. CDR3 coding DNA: TGTGCCAGCAGTTACTCCCCTAGCGGGGGGACCGACGAGCAGTACTTC. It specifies CASSYSPSGGTDEQYF.

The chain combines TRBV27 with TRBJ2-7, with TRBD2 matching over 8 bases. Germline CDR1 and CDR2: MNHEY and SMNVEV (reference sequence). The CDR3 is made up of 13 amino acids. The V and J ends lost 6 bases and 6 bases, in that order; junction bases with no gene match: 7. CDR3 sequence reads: CASRISGGFEQYF. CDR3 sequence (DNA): TGTGCCAGCAGGATATCGGGAGGGTTCGAGCAGTACTTC.

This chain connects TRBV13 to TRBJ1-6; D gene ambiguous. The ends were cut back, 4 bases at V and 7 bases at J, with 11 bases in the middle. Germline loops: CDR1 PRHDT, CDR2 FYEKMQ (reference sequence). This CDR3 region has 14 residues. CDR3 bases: TGTGCCAGCAGCTCTCGGGGTCCCAATTCACCCCTCCACTTT. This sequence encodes CASSSRGPNSPLHF.

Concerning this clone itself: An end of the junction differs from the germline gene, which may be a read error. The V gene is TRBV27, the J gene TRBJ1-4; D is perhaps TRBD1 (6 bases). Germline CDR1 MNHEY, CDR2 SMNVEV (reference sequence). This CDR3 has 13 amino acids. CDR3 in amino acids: CATSSGVYEKLFF. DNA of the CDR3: TGTGCCACCAGTTCAGGGGTTTATGAAAAACTGTTTTTT.